This record concerns one T cell receptor (beta chain) sequence. TCRdb analysed the 5' RACE reads with MiXCR anew, one entry per CDR3 protein. The sample carries 700,000 to 950,000 distinct CDR3 sequences, more than 9% recorded once. This entry is derived from a study of identical twins. These data were also filed under a second study, of yellow fever vaccine responses in identical twins.

The sequencing sample was made of PBMCs. This TCR came from a woman under 30 in good health.

The CDR3 region is CASSQEGRPNTEAFF. The CDR3 region has the DNA TGTGCCAGCAGCCAAGAGGGACGGCCGAACACTGAAGCTTTCTTT. The chain is built from TRBV12-3 or TRBV12-4 and TRBJ1-1; weak D call: TRBD1 (5 bases). The CDR3 loop spans 15 amino acids. Trimming stripped 6 bases from V and 1 base from J, with 15 bases between.